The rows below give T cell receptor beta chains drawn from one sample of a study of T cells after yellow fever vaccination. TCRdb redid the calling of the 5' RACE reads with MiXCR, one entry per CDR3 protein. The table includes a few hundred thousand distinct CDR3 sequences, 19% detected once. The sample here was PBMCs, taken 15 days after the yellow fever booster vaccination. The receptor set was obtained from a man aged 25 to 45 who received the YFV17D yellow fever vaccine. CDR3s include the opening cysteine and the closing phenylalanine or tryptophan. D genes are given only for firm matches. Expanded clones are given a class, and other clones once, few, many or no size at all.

CDR3 protein: CASSEGYPRNYEQYF; CDR3 DNA: TGTGCCAGCAGTGAAGGCTATCCCCGTAACTACGAGCAGTACTTC; J gene: TRBJ2-7; V gene: TRBV25-1; D gene: .; clone size: few
CDR3 protein: CASSRAGGRRENIQYF; CDR3 DNA: TGTGCCAGCTCACGGGCCGGAGGGCGTCGGGAAAACATTCAGTACTTC; J gene: TRBJ2-4; V gene: TRBV18; D gene: .; clone size: .
CDR3 protein: CASGRSRPYEQYF; CDR3 DNA: TGTGCCAGTGGTCGGAGCCGACCTTACGAGCAGTACTTC; J gene: TRBJ2-7; V gene: TRBV3-1; D gene: .; clone size: .
CDR3 protein: CASSQGTELSYEQYF; CDR3 DNA: TGTGCCAGCAGCCAAGGGACAGAGTTATCCTACGAGCAGTACTTC; J gene: TRBJ2-7; V gene: TRBV3-1; D gene: .; clone size: .
CDR3 protein: CAWRATGVHIQYF; CDR3 DNA: TGTGCCTGGAGAGCGACAGGGGTACACATTCAGTACTTC; J gene: TRBJ2-4; V gene: TRBV30; D gene: TRBD1; clone size: .
CDR3 protein: CASSASGSRSYNEQFF; CDR3 DNA: TGTGCCAGCAGTGCTAGCGGGAGTAGATCCTACAATGAGCAGTTCTTC; J gene: TRBJ2-1; V gene: TRBV6-1; D gene: TRBD2; clone size: .
CDR3 protein: CASSHGGGGEKLFF; CDR3 DNA: TGTGCCAGCAGTCACGGGGGCGGCGGTGAAAAACTGTTTTTT; J gene: TRBJ1-4; V gene: TRBV12-3/TRBV12-4; D gene: .; clone size: few
CDR3 protein: CSASAEGRLSYEQYF; CDR3 DNA: TGCAGTGCTAGTGCCGAGGGCCGCCTCTCCTACGAGCAGTACTTC; J gene: TRBJ2-7; V gene: TRBV20-1; D gene: .; clone size: .
CDR3 protein: CASSFNADGGELFF; CDR3 DNA: TGTGCCAGCAGTTTTAACGCAGATGGAGGGGAGCTGTTTTTT; J gene: TRBJ2-2; V gene: TRBV12-3/TRBV12-4; D gene: .; clone size: once
CDR3 protein: CSVDGREKPGANVLTF; CDR3 DNA: TGCAGCGTTGATGGCAGGGAAAAACCTGGGGCCAACGTCCTGACTTTC; J gene: TRBJ2-6; V gene: TRBV29-1; D gene: .; clone size: few
CDR3 protein: CASSPSGSRYEQFF; CDR3 DNA: TGTGCCAGCAGTCCGTCCGGGTCCCGGTATGAGCAGTTCTTC; J gene: TRBJ2-1; V gene: TRBV6-1; D gene: .; clone size: few
CDR3 protein: CSARDLRRLAGEQYF; CDR3 DNA: TGCAGTGCTAGAGATTTAAGGAGGCTAGCGGGTGAGCAGTACTTC; J gene: TRBJ2-7; V gene: TRBV20-1; D gene: TRBD2; clone size: .
CDR3 protein: CSARDLRWNTGELFF; CDR3 DNA: TGCAGTGCTAGAGATTTGCGATGGAACACCGGGGAGCTGTTTTTT; J gene: TRBJ2-2; V gene: TRBV20-1; D gene: .; clone size: .
CDR3 protein: CSVAQGGLGGYTF; CDR3 DNA: TGCAGCGTTGCCCAGGGCGGGCTAGGTGGCTACACCTTC; J gene: TRBJ1-2; V gene: TRBV29-1; D gene: .; clone size: .
CDR3 protein: CASSQVWTSGTEQYF; CDR3 DNA: TGTGCCAGCAGCCAAGTGTGGACTAGCGGCACTGAGCAGTACTTC; J gene: TRBJ2-7; V gene: TRBV3-1; D gene: TRBD2; clone size: .
CDR3 protein: CASSSLAGATYEQYF; CDR3 DNA: TGTGCCAGCAGCTCGCTAGCGGGAGCCACCTACGAGCAGTACTTC; J gene: TRBJ2-7; V gene: TRBV7-2; D gene: TRBD2; clone size: few
CDR3 protein: CASSLWPGGTNANTGELFF; CDR3 DNA: TGTGCCAGCAGCCTATGGCCCGGGGGAACGAACGCGAACACCGGGGAGCTGTTTTTT; J gene: TRBJ2-2; V gene: TRBV11-2; D gene: .; clone size: few
CDR3 protein: CSASLSPAGLGAGELFF; CDR3 DNA: TGCAGTGCTAGCCTGTCCCCAGCGGGACTAGGGGCCGGGGAGCTGTTTTTT; J gene: TRBJ2-2; V gene: TRBV20-1; D gene: TRBD2; clone size: once
CDR3 protein: CSVPGLAGNTGELFF; CDR3 DNA: TGCAGCGTTCCTGGACTAGCGGGGAACACCGGGGAGCTGTTTTTT; J gene: TRBJ2-2; V gene: TRBV29-1; D gene: TRBD2; clone size: .
CDR3 protein: CASSQERVRTTAEFF; CDR3 DNA: TGCGCCAGCAGCCAAGAGAGGGTTCGGACAACAGCGGAGTTCTTC; J gene: TRBJ2-1; V gene: TRBV4-1; D gene: .; clone size: few
CDR3 protein: CASSQEGTSGHEQFF; CDR3 DNA: TGTGCCAGCAGCCAAGAGGGGACTAGCGGTCATGAGCAGTTCTTC; J gene: TRBJ2-1; V gene: TRBV4-2; D gene: TRBD2; clone size: .
CDR3 protein: CASSSPRDRVNEQYF; CDR3 DNA: TGTGCCAGCAGTTCCCCCCGGGACAGGGTCAACGAGCAGTACTTC; J gene: TRBJ2-7; V gene: TRBV21-1; D gene: .; clone size: .
CDR3 protein: CASSRRDSANYEQYF; CDR3 DNA: TGTGCCAGCAGCCGTAGGGACAGCGCGAACTACGAGCAGTACTTC; J gene: TRBJ2-7; V gene: TRBV6-1; D gene: TRBD1; clone size: .
CDR3 protein: CASSSRTGTTYEQYF; CDR3 DNA: TGTGCCAGCAGCTCTAGGACAGGAACGACCTACGAGCAGTACTTC; J gene: TRBJ2-7; V gene: TRBV7-2; D gene: TRBD1; clone size: .
CDR3 protein: CASSFRDRVDTGELFF; CDR3 DNA: TGTGCCAGCAGCTTCCGGGACAGGGTGGACACCGGGGAGCTGTTTTTT; J gene: TRBJ2-2; V gene: TRBV5-6; D gene: TRBD1; clone size: few
CDR3 protein: CASSEVASSYNEQFF; CDR3 DNA: TGTGCCAGCAGCGAGGTAGCGTCCTCCTACAATGAGCAGTTCTTC; J gene: TRBJ2-1; V gene: TRBV9; D gene: .; clone size: .
CDR3 protein: CASSRGTTSGYTF; CDR3 DNA: TGTGCCAGTAGCAGGGGGACAACCAGTGGCTACACCTTC; J gene: TRBJ1-2; V gene: TRBV19; D gene: TRBD1; clone size: .
CDR3 protein: CASSKAGGPTDTQYF; CDR3 DNA: TGTGCCAGCAGTAAGGCGGGAGGGCCCACAGATACGCAGTATTTT; J gene: TRBJ2-3; V gene: TRBV7-2; D gene: TRBD2; clone size: .
CDR3 protein: CSVVLAGVTDTQYF; CDR3 DNA: TGCAGCGTTGTACTAGCGGGAGTGACAGATACGCAGTATTTT; J gene: TRBJ2-3; V gene: TRBV29-1; D gene: TRBD2; clone size: .
CDR3 protein: CASSQGTSSEQYF; CDR3 DNA: TGTGCCAGCAGCCAGGGGACTAGCTCCGAGCAGTACTTC; J gene: TRBJ2-7; V gene: TRBV14; D gene: TRBD2; clone size: .